This T cell receptor beta chain was recovered during a study of a mutant IDH1 vaccine in newly diagnosed glioma. About the study: Patients had received radiotherapy, temozolomide, or both previously, most receiving both. Study-level points and caveats: Alterations occurring in top peripheral T cell clonotypes seemed unrelated to pseudoprogression.

Time point of the sample: week 23, last vaccination. Topical imiquimod accompanied each vaccine dose, which consisted of 300 ug of mutant IDH1 20-mer peptide. Comments on this clone: Antigen unknown.

The assay was immunoSEQ multiplex PCR, and TCRdb's table has in-frame clones only and misses some. This repertoire shows about 72,000 clones, around 82% found once; its top ten account for 10% to 15%. Trimming left V 4 bases short and J 0 bases short, with 20 bases between. Germline CDR1 and CDR2: SGHTA and FQGNSA. This CDR3 has 18 residues. V usage is TRBV7-2 and J usage is TRBJ2-3, with D unclear. The specimen comprised PBMCs, sampled from a glioma patient whose treatment included an IDH1 peptide vaccine. The TCR was taken from a man between 18 and 35 years old with glioma. CDR3: CASSYFARLEHSTDTQYF. The CDR3 coding sequence is TGTGCCAGCAGCTATTTCGCACGACTGGAGCATAGCACAGATACGCAGTATTTT.